This T cell receptor beta chain was obtained from a study of T cell repertoires in cytomegalovirus infection. Study-wide context: The public TCR beta signatures pointed to both CMV infection and matching HLA type.

TCRdb used MiXCR to reprocess the reads, holding one entry per CDR3 protein. Of 250,000 to 300,000 distinct CDR3 sequences in the sample, 22% were seen once. This clonotype has just a few counts. Its specificity is unknown. Trimming removed 4 bases from V and 8 bases from J, with 8 bases in between. Germline-derived CDR1 and CDR2 are MNHEY and SVGEGT. CDR3 length: 12 residues. General study points: Dominating the ex vivo response were TCR beta clonotypes that were CMV-specific and HLA-C-restricted.

The TCR sequence derives from a human donor in good health (CMV status not recorded). Some clones in this sample may be carry-over from other donors' samples. The V and J genes are TRBV6-2 or TRBV6-3 and TRBJ2-2; D is perhaps TRBD2 (6 bases). Source: cultured PBMCs, taken from culture after CMV antigen stimulation. CDR3 loop: CASSSGDGELFF. The CDR3 coding sequence is TGTGCCAGCAGTTCGGGGGATGGGGAGCTGTTTTTT.